Listed here are 19 T cell receptor beta chains from one sample, sequenced in a study of T-cell reconstitution after alpha-beta-depleted transplantation in children. Unique molecular identifiers were used to barcode this TCRbeta library. One entry per CDR3 protein results from TCRdb running MiXCR on the PCR reads. Of some 180,000 distinct CDR3 sequences in the sample, around 7% were seen once. The sequenced sample was PBMCs, obtained before TCRalphabeta/CD19-depleted stem cell transplant. Every receptor here comes from a boy aged 2 to 10 with acute lymphoblastic leukemia, due to receive a stem cell transplant.

In this sample, this clonotype turned up many times. The chain recombines TRBV12-3 or TRBV12-4 with TRBJ1-1; D not resolved. Trimming shortened V by 3 bases and J by 8 bases, and 7 bases separated the two germline ends. The CDR3 sequence is 11 residues long. The CDR3 DNA is TGTGCCAGCAGTTTGGTCAAAGAAGCTTTCTTT. Translating gives CASSLVKEAFF.

The chain combines TRBV11-2 with TRBJ2-7; D is unresolved. Germline V gene data show CDR1 as SGHAT and CDR2 as FQNNGV. V lost 5 bases to trimming and J lost 3 bases, with 8 bases between them. This CDR3 spans 12 amino acids. The CDR3 spells CASSPQDYEQYF. The CDR3 coding sequence is TGTGCCAGCAGCCCCCAGGACTACGAGCAGTACTTC.

The table lists this clonotype with many counts. The CDR3 protein is CASSLPGPYEQYF. The DNA for the CDR3 is TGTGCCAGCAGCTTACCAGGGCCCTACGAGCAGTACTTC. The V call is TRBV7-2, the J call TRBJ2-7, with D perhaps TRBD1 (5 bases). CDR3 length equals 13 residues. V lost 2 bases, J lost 2 bases, and 7 bases lay in between. From germline, CDR1 is SGHTA and CDR2 FQGNSA. The full variable domain, with the rest looked up from reference TRBV7-2 and TRBJ2-7, is GAGVSQSPSNKVTEKGKDVELRCDPISGHTALYWYRQSLGQGLEFLIYFQGNSAPDKSGLPSDRFSAERTGGSVSTLTIQRTQQEDSAVYLCASSLPGPYEQYFGPGTRLTVT.

Ten or more counts support this clonotype. The chain recombines TRBV3-1 with TRBJ1-1; D is unresolved. The CDR3 extends over 15 amino acids. V was clipped by 4 bases and J by 1 base, with 13 bases between them. Germline CDR1 reads LGHDT; CDR2 reads YNNKEL (reference sequence). The CDR3 here is CASSRTMLGNTEAFF. In DNA form, the CDR3 reads TGTGCCAGCAGCCGTACCATGTTGGGGAACACTGAAGCTTTCTTT.

The V gene is TRBV2, the J gene TRBJ2-7, with 7 bases fitting TRBD2. The V gene end was trimmed by 4 bases and the J gene end by 3 bases; junction bases not matched to a gene: 6. The CDR3 consists of 14 residues. CDR1 and CDR2 from the germline V gene are SNHLY and FYNNEI. CDR3: CASSVGGTHYEQYF. The CDR3 DNA follows: TGTGCCAGCAGTGTGGGGGGGACCCACTACGAGCAGTACTTC. Supplemented by reference TRBV2 and TRBJ2-7, the full variable domain reads EPEVTQTPSHQVTQMGQEVILRCVPISNHLYFYWYRQILGQKVEFLVSFYNNEISEKSEIFDDQFSVERPDGSNFTLKIRSTKLEDSAMYFCASSVGGTHYEQYFGPGTRLTVT.

At least ten counts were recorded for this clonotype. The V call is TRBV28, the J call TRBJ2-7; D perhaps matches TRBD1 (5 bases). From germline, CDR1 is MDHEN and CDR2 SYDVKM. The CDR3 is 13 residues long. The V end lost 7 bases, the J end lost 1 base, and 11 bases lay between the germline ends. Here the CDR3 reads CASNTQASYEQYF. The CDR3 nucleotides read TGTGCCAGCAACACACAGGCGTCCTACGAGCAGTACTTC. Looking up the rest from reference TRBV28 and TRBJ2-7 gives the full variable domain: DVKVTQSSRYLVKRTGEKVFLECVQDMDHENMFWYRQDPGLGLRLIYFSYDVKMKEKGDIPEGYSVSREKKERFSLILESASTNQTSMYLCASNTQASYEQYFGPGTRLTVT.

This clonotype was observed at least ten times. The chain employs TRBV7-2 and TRBJ2-5; D is possibly TRBD2 (7 bases). The CDR3 runs 17 residues. Between the trimmed V and J ends, which lost 5 bases and 4 bases, there was a span of 23 bases. The germline gives CDR1 SGHTA, CDR2 FQGNSA. The CDR3 DNA sequence: TGTGCCAGCAGCAAAGAGCCTGTGGGGGGGCATTCAGAGACCCAGTACTTC. Amino acid sequence: CASSKEPVGGHSETQYF.

Many counts were recorded for this clonotype. V is TRBV11-2 and J is TRBJ1-6; D is ambiguous. The CDR3 runs to 15 residues. CDR1 and CDR2 from the germline V gene are SGHAT and FQNNGV. Trimming removed 6 bases at V and 2 bases at J, with 11 bases between. The DNA for the CDR3 is TGTGCCAGCAGACTGGACGGTGCCTATAATTCACCCCTCCACTTT. Translation gives CASRLDGAYNSPLHF.

This clonotype was observed at least ten times. The chain uses TRBV10-3 and TRBJ2-5; 7 positions match TRBD2. V lost 0 bases and J lost 5; bases outside the gene matches: 6. The CDR3 is 15 amino acids. Germline V gene sequence: CDR1 ENHRY, CDR2 SYGVKD. CDR3: CAISESKGAGETQYF. The CDR3 DNA reads TGTGCCATCAGTGAGTCTAAAGGAGCGGGGGAGACCCAGTACTTC.

V and J are TRBV12-3 or TRBV12-4 and TRBJ2-7; D might be TRBD2 (6 bases). The ends were cut back, 6 bases at V and 2 bases at J, with 14 bases in the middle. The CDR3 sequence is 14 residues long. The CDR3 region is CASSMTGLPYEQYF. The CDR3 region has the DNA TGTGCCAGCAGCATGACGGGACTTCCCTACGAGCAGTACTTC.

J is TRBJ2-5 and V is TRBV5-6; TRBD2 matches 14 bases. Germline lookup yields CDR1 SGHDT and CDR2 YYEEEE. The CDR3 loop spans 17 amino acids. V dropped 4 bases and J dropped 4; count of bases not matched to a gene: 9. The CDR3 bases are TGTGCCAGCAGCATCGGGACTAGCGGGAGAAGAGGAGAGACCCAGTACTTC. The encoded protein is CASSIGTSGRRGETQYF.

The V gene is TRBV7-2, the J gene TRBJ2-3; D might be TRBD2 (6 bases). Germline V gene lookup returns CDR1 SGHTA and CDR2 FQGNSA. Trimming removed 5 bases at V and 4 bases at J, with 13 bases between. The CDR3 is 14 amino acids. The CDR3 bases are TGTGCCAGCAGCCCCCGGAGGGTGTCAGATACGCAGTATTTT. Protein: CASSPRRVSDTQYF.

In the case of this clonotype: One junction end does not reproduce the germline sequence, and a read error may be involved. The chain recombines TRBV4-3 with TRBJ1-3, with D possibly TRBD1 on 6 matching bases. The CDR3 is made up of 15 amino acids. Germline loops: CDR1 LGHNA, CDR2 YSLEER. Here the CDR3 reads CASSLFRGAGNTTYF. In DNA form, the CDR3 reads TGCGCCAGCAGCCTATTCCGGGGGGCTGGAAACACCACATATTTT.

The V call is TRBV12-3 or TRBV12-4, the J call TRBJ2-2, with 12 bases identical to TRBD2. The J segment lost 0 bases and the V segment lost 6 bases, leaving 5 bases of the junction unmatched. The CDR3 has 17 amino acids. The DNA for the CDR3 is TGTGCCAGCAGCCCCCTAGCGGGGGGGGCGAACACCGGGGAGCTGTTTTTT. Amino acids: CASSPLAGGANTGELFF.

Many counts were recorded for this clonotype. The chain carries TRBV7-8 and TRBJ2-2; 8 bases are shared with TRBD1. The ends lost 5 bases at V and 8 bases at J; junction bases unmatched: 13. Germline V gene data show CDR1 as SGHVS and CDR2 as FQNEAQ. This CDR3 region has 16 residues. The CDR3 protein is CASSARQGSVLGELFF. The CDR3 DNA reads as TGTGCCAGCAGCGCTAGACAGGGGAGTGTCTTAGGGGAGCTGTTTTTT.

In this sample, this clonotype turned up many times. CDR3 bases: TGCAGTGCTAGACGACGGACCAAGAACACTGAAGCTTTCTTT. It encodes CSARRRTKNTEAFF. V usage is TRBV20-1 and J usage is TRBJ1-1, with D unclear. The V and J ends lost 2 bases and 1 base respectively, with 11 bases between them. The germline CDR1 and CDR2 sequences are DFQATT and SNEGSKA (reference sequence). The CDR3 runs 14 residues.

This clonotype was seen a handful of times. The J gene is TRBJ2-3, the V gene TRBV6-1; a weak D match, TRBD1 (6 bases). Germline V CDR1 and CDR2: MNHNS, SASEGT. V was shortened by 4 bases and J by 3 bases, with 17 bases between the two germline ends. The CDR3 length is 16 residues. The CDR3 region has the DNA TGTGCCAGCAGTGGATGGGGGCCAGGGAAGACAGATACGCAGTATTTT. It yields the protein CASSGWGPGKTDTQYF.

The J gene is TRBJ2-1, the V gene TRBV20-1; D remains ambiguous. In germline, CDR1 is DFQATT, CDR2 SNEGSKA (reference sequence). The V and J ends lost 0 bases and 10 bases respectively, with 13 bases between them. The CDR3 loop spans 13 amino acids. DNA of the CDR3: TGCAGTGCTAGAGATCCGTCCATCAGGGAGCAGTTCTTC. Encoded protein: CSARDPSIREQFF.

This clonotype was seen many times. V gene TRBV10-3 combines with J gene TRBJ2-3; D perhaps matches TRBD2 (6 bases). This CDR3 is 14 amino acids long. CDR1 ENHRY and CDR2 SYGVKD come from the germline V gene. V dropped 6 bases and J dropped 0 bases, with 10 bases sitting between them. In nucleotides, the CDR3 is TGTGCCATCAGACCCGGGACTAGCACAGATACGCAGTATTTT. Translating gives CAIRPGTSTDTQYF.